The TCR beta chain under discussion was sequenced for a study of T cells in narcolepsy. Here immunoSEQ multiplex PCR was the method, and the copy in TCRdb shows in-frame clones only, minus some. The sample holds roughly 32,000 clones, 75% to 85% seen once. V shed 9 bases and J 4 bases; nucleotides not matched to a gene: 4. Germline-derived CDR1 and CDR2 are MNHNS and SASEGT. This CDR3 region has 12 residues. The receptor's source is a human donor with narcolepsy. V gene TRBV6-1 combines with J gene TRBJ1-1, with TRBD1 matching over 8 bases. Sequenced material: CD45RA- memory CD4+ T cells from PBMCs. The CDR3 region has the DNA TGTGCCAGTGGACAGGGATTCACTGAAGCTTTCTTT. Protein sequence: CASGQGFTEAFF.